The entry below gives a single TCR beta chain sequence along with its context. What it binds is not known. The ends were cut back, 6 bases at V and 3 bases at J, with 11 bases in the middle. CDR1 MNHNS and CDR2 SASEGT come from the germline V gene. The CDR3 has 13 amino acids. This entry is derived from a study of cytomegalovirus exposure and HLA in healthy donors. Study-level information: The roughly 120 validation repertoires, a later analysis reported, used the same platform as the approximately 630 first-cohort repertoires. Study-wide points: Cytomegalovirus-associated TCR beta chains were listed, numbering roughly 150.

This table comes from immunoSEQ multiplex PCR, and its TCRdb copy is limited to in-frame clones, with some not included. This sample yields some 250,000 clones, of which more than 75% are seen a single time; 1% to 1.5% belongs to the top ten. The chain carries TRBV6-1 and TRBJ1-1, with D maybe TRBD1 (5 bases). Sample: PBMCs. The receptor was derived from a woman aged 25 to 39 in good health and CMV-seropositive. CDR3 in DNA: TGTGCCAGCAGGCAGGGCAGCTACACTGAAGCTTTCTTT. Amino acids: CASRQGSYTEAFF.